This TCR beta chain was sequenced in a study of blood T cell repertoires in COVID-19. For the study at large: Both acute and convalescent COVID-19 samples were obtained from the United States, Italy and Spain. The analysed material was cDNA or gDNA that came from T cells, B-cell-depleted T cells, or PBMCs.

Per the study methods: Amplifying reference gene primers gave estimates of nucleated cell counts. Sequencing used immunoSEQ multiplex PCR; TCRdb keeps in-frame clones, though not all of them. For V, J and clone size, that table is used; D and trimming come from the DNA. The sample lists some 280,000 clones, around four fifths occurring once. The CDR3 contains 15 residues. CDR1 and CDR2 (germline): MNHEY, SMNVEV (reference sequence). Trimming removed 6 bases from V and 2 bases from J; junction bases left unmatched: 8. The rearrangement joins TRBV27 to TRBJ1-1, with TRBD1 matching 8 bases. The sequence derives from a woman aged 45-59 years with active or convalescent COVID-19. The sample was peripheral blood. This chain's CDR3 is CASRYLDRANTEAFF. CDR3 coding DNA: TGTGCCAGCAGATACCTGGACAGGGCAAACACTGAAGCTTTCTTT.